Listed below are T cell receptor beta chains from one sample, sequenced in a study of cytomegalovirus exposure and HLA in healthy donors. TCRdb keeps only in-frame clones here, not all; method: immunoSEQ multiplex PCR. The sample lists about 130,000 clones; 55% to 75% were seen once. The specimen was PBMCs. Source of these receptors: a man in his thirties or forties in good health and CMV-seronegative. The CDR3 runs from the conserved cysteine through the conserved F or W. The D gene is left open where the match is weak. Only some rows state a clone size, as once, few, many or a class for expanded clones.

V: TRBV9
D: TRBD1
J: TRBJ1-1
size: NA
DNA: TGTGCCAGCAGCTTCCAAGAACAGGGGGCGGTCGACACTGAAGCTTTCTTT
CDR3: CASSFQEQGAVDTEAFF

V: TRBV21-1
D: NA
J: TRBJ2-2
size: NA
DNA: TGTGCCAGCAGCCACGGACACGGATTGAACACCGGGGAGCTGTTTTTT
CDR3: CASSHGHGLNTGELFF

V: TRBV4-2
D: TRBD2
J: TRBJ2-2
size: few
DNA: TGTGCCAGCGAACCAGGCGGACTAGCGGGACTCACCGGGGAGCTGTTTTTT
CDR3: CASEPGGLAGLTGELFF

V: TRBV2
D: TRBD1
J: TRBJ1-2
size: NA
DNA: TGTGCCAGCAGTGAGCCGCCGGGACAGACAAACTATGGCTACACCTTC
CDR3: CASSEPPGQTNYGYTF

V: TRBV6-5
D: NA
J: TRBJ2-7
size: NA
DNA: TGTGCCAGCAGTTACTCGATACTCGGGTCGGGCTACGAGCAGTACTTC
CDR3: CASSYSILGSGYEQYF

V: TRBV18
D: TRBD1
J: TRBJ1-4
size: NA
DNA: TGTGCCAGCTCATCGGGACAGGGCGGAGAAAAACTGTTTTTT
CDR3: CASSSGQGGEKLFF

V: TRBV15
D: TRBD2
J: TRBJ2-5
size: NA
DNA: TGTGCCACCAGAACCCTAGCGGGGGGCTCCAGTGAGACCCAGTACTTC
CDR3: CATRTLAGGSSETQYF

V: TRBV4-2
D: TRBD1
J: TRBJ1-5
size: NA
DNA: TGTGCCAGCAGCAGGGGGACAGGTAGAAATCAGCCCCAGCATTTT
CDR3: CASSRGTGRNQPQHF

V: TRBV2
D: TRBD2
J: TRBJ2-5
size: NA
DNA: TGTGCCAGCAGTACCCAGGGGACTAGACAAGAGACCCAGTACTTC
CDR3: CASSTQGTRQETQYF

V: TRBV30
D: TRBD1
J: TRBJ2-3
size: NA
DNA: TGTGCCTGGACACAAGGACAGGGGGACCGCGCGCAGTATTTT
CDR3: CAWTQGQGDRAQYF

V: TRBV11-2
D: NA
J: TRBJ2-1
size: NA
DNA: TGTGCCAGCAGCCCCAGATTAGGGTGGGGAGTGGGGAATGAGCAGTTCTTC
CDR3: CASSPRLGWGVGNEQFF

V: TRBV4-1
D: NA
J: TRBJ2-7
size: NA
DNA: TGCGCCAGCAGCCCGCAGGGTGGTCCCTACGAGCAGTACTTC
CDR3: CASSPQGGPYEQYF

V: TRBV5-6
D: NA
J: TRBJ1-5
size: NA
DNA: TGTGCCAGCAGCTTCGGGCGGAGGCTCGTATATCAGCCCCAGCATTTT
CDR3: CASSFGRRLVYQPQHF

V: TRBV7-2
D: NA
J: TRBJ2-3
size: NA
DNA: TGTGCCAGCAGCTTAACAGGCCAGGCGCCAGATACGCAGTATTTT
CDR3: CASSLTGQAPDTQYF

V: TRBV19
D: NA
J: TRBJ2-4
size: few
DNA: TGTGCCACCTCCACGGGGGATTTGAACATTCAGTACTTC
CDR3: CATSTGDLNIQYF

V: TRBV5-4
D: TRBD1
J: TRBJ2-5
size: NA
DNA: TGTGCCAGCAGCTTGCCGACAGGGGGCCAAGAGACCCAGTACTTC
CDR3: CASSLPTGGQETQYF

V: TRBV11-3
D: NA
J: TRBJ2-7
size: NA
DNA: TGTGCCAGCAGCTTAGATAATCGGGGCGAGCAGTACTTC
CDR3: CASSLDNRGEQYF

V: TRBV7-9
D: TRBD1
J: TRBJ1-6
size: NA
DNA: TGTGCCAGCAGCTTAGCGGACAGGGGGCGGTCACCCCTCCACTTT
CDR3: CASSLADRGRSPLHF

V: TRBV7-9
D: NA
J: TRBJ1-2
size: NA
DNA: TGTGCCAGCAGCTTAGTCCGGCGGACTTATGGCTACACCTTC
CDR3: CASSLVRRTYGYTF

V: TRBV7-8
D: NA
J: TRBJ2-7
size: NA
DNA: TGTGCCAGCAGCTTATCGGCTAGCCCCTACGAGCAGTACTTC
CDR3: CASSLSASPYEQYF

V: TRBV6-5
D: NA
J: TRBJ2-5
size: NA
DNA: TGTGCCAGCAGTTACGGGGGCCGGGAGACCCAGTACTTC
CDR3: CASSYGGRETQYF

V: TRBV30
D: NA
J: TRBJ2-1
size: NA
DNA: TGTGCCTGGAGTGTAAGGGGGGGCCGTTACAATGAGCAGTTCTTC
CDR3: CAWSVRGGRYNEQFF

V: TRBV10-1
D: NA
J: TRBJ2-2
size: NA
DNA: TGCGCCAGCAGTGACAGGGTTACAAACACCGGGGAGCTGTTTTTT
CDR3: CASSDRVTNTGELFF

V: TRBV5-1
D: NA
J: TRBJ1-3
size: NA
DNA: TGCGCCAGCAGCTCAGCTGCAGGGGATCCTGGAAACACCATATATTTT
CDR3: CASSSAAGDPGNTIYF

V: TRBV30
D: NA
J: TRBJ1-2
size: NA
DNA: TGTGCCTGGAGTCGGGGAATTCGAGATGGCTACACCTTC
CDR3: CAWSRGIRDGYTF

V: TRBV4-3
D: TRBD2
J: TRBJ2-2
size: NA
DNA: TGCGCCAGCAGCCCGGGACTAGCGGGGGGCCGGGGGGACACCGGGGAGCTGTTTTTT
CDR3: CASSPGLAGGRGDTGELFF

V: TRBV6-5
D: TRBD1
J: TRBJ2-7
size: NA
DNA: TGTGCCAGCAGACCCCTAGGGGGACAGACCTACGAGCAGTACTTC
CDR3: CASRPLGGQTYEQYF